These T cell receptor beta chains were read from a single sample in a study of radiation and T cells in renal cell carcinoma. Only in-frame clones appear in the TCRdb table, and some are missing; sequencing was by immunoSEQ multiplex PCR. The sample yields roughly 130,000 clones, 88% seen once. Sequenced here: blood, sampled from a patient whose treatment included radiotherapy and nephrectomy. Receptors originate from a woman aged 70 to 79 with renal cell carcinoma. Both conserved end residues are trimmed from each CDR3. Fields, in order: V gene, clone size, D gene, CDR3 protein. A D gene is named only where the DNA matches it firmly. Clone size appears in some rows only: once, few, many, or a class for an expanded clone.

V: TRBV5-1
size: few
D: .
CDR3: ASSLEGDRPQH

V: TRBV2
size: .
D: TRBD1
CDR3: ASRDRSNQPQH

V: TRBV11-1
size: few
D: .
CDR3: ASSPENTGYEQY

V: TRBV19
size: .
D: TRBD2
CDR3: ASSIILTSGGAYNEQF

V: TRBV28
size: .
D: TRBD1
CDR3: ASRAGTGRGTQY

V: TRBV6-1
size: .
D: TRBD1
CDR3: ASRQGAGTEAF

V: TRBV19
size: .
D: TRBD1
CDR3: ASSPDRTYGYT

V: TRBV7-9
size: .
D: TRBD1
CDR3: ASSLRDRLNEQF

V: TRBV5-8
size: .
D: TRBD1
CDR3: ASSLADRAGYGYT

V: TRBV19
size: .
D: .
CDR3: ASSTGYGYT

V: TRBV6-6
size: .
D: TRBD1
CDR3: ASSYSIQGDPYEQY